The rows below give T cell receptor beta chains drawn from one sample of a study of molecular identifiers for immune sequencing clone quantification. One entry per CDR3 protein, called by TCRdb with MiXCR from the PCR reads. Of over 600,000 distinct CDR3 sequences listed, just under 20% are singletons. The sequencing input was naive CD8+ T cells from blood, with Jurkat cell RNA spiked in. The receptors derive from a human donor in good health. Some libraries in this study had Jurkat cell RNA spiked in. Each CDR3 is given without its conserved first and last residue. The listing skips clone size in some rows; elsewhere it reads once, few, many or a size class.

j_call: TRBJ1-4
cdr3_length: 17
v_call: TRBV6-2/TRBV6-3
clone_size: many
cdr3_aa: ASSPSHRLQLPTNEKLF

j_call: TRBJ2-2
cdr3_length: 11
v_call: TRBV20-1
clone_size: many
cdr3_aa: SASDEHTGELF

j_call: TRBJ2-7
cdr3_length: 11
v_call: TRBV20-1
clone_size: many
cdr3_aa: SAILAEAYEQY

j_call: TRBJ1-4
cdr3_length: 16
v_call: TRBV7-9
clone_size: -
cdr3_aa: ASSSGTALTATNEKLF

j_call: TRBJ2-3
cdr3_length: 14
v_call: TRBV15
clone_size: many
cdr3_aa: ATSNLRTTSTDTQY

j_call: TRBJ2-3
cdr3_length: 15
v_call: TRBV7-9
clone_size: many
cdr3_aa: ASSLVSGGTNTDTQY

j_call: TRBJ2-7
cdr3_length: 11
v_call: TRBV9
clone_size: -
cdr3_aa: ASSTESSYEQY

j_call: TRBJ1-5
cdr3_length: 13
v_call: TRBV7-9
clone_size: many
cdr3_aa: ASSLAGQGIQPQH

j_call: TRBJ2-3
cdr3_length: 11
v_call: TRBV27
clone_size: many
cdr3_aa: ASRDPSTDTQY

j_call: TRBJ1-4
cdr3_length: 12
v_call: TRBV7-9
clone_size: many
cdr3_aa: ASSTQGAGEKLF

j_call: TRBJ2-3
cdr3_length: 11
v_call: TRBV6-2/TRBV6-3
clone_size: -
cdr3_aa: ATEVESTDTQY

j_call: TRBJ2-1
cdr3_length: 13
v_call: TRBV7-2
clone_size: many
cdr3_aa: ASSLDPSSYNEQF

j_call: TRBJ2-5
cdr3_length: 11
v_call: TRBV11-2
clone_size: many
cdr3_aa: ASRHRDDITQY

j_call: TRBJ2-6
cdr3_length: 14
v_call: TRBV4-3
clone_size: many
cdr3_aa: ASSQDAGTGAVVLT